The 16 T cell receptor beta chains below all came from one sample that was sequenced in a study of spatial heterogeneity in lung cancer. Time point reported: sample taken at primary tumor resection. In each case, whole RNA from tumor, nontumor lung or frozen PBMC was sequenced unsorted. From the 5' RACE reads, TCRdb called clonotypes with MiXCR, one entry per CDR3 protein. The data show more than 35,000 distinct CDR3 sequences, less than 5.5% seen once. Sequenced here: PBMCs, sampled at surgery. All receptors come from a female donor with early-stage non-small cell lung cancer.

This clonotype was detected many times. This chain uses TRBV21-1 with TRBJ2-5. TRBV21-1 is flagged as a pseudogene. The CDR3 runs 16 residues. The CDR3 is CASSKATELIQETQYF. CDR3 DNA: TGTGCCAGCAGCAAAGCAACGGAACTCATCCAAGAGACCCAGTACTTC.

In this sample, this clonotype turned up many times. The J gene is TRBJ2-5, the V gene TRBV24-1; D remains unclear. The CDR3 consists of 16 residues. V shed 4 bases and J shed 2 bases, with 16 bases lying between them. Germline lookup yields CDR1 KGHDR and CDR2 SFDVKD. CDR3 nucleotides: TGTGCCACCAGTGACACAGTCGTCGCGTCACAAGAGACCCAGTACTTC. Translating gives CATSDTVVASQETQYF.

This clonotype has just a few counts. The V and J genes are TRBV7-9 and TRBJ2-3; weak D call: TRBD1 (5 bases). The CDR3 runs to 14 residues. The germline V and J ends were trimmed by 1 base and 6 bases, with 11 bases remaining between them. CDR1 is SEHNR and CDR2 is FQNEAQ in the germline V gene (reference sequence). The CDR3 reads CASSLEVGADTQYF. DNA for the CDR3: TGTGCCAGCAGCTTAGAAGTTGGGGCCGATACGCAGTATTTT.

This clonotype has only a few counts. V usage is TRBV6-1 and J usage is TRBJ2-1; perhaps D is TRBD1 or TRBD2 (5 bases each). The V gene's germline CDR1 is MNHNS and CDR2 SASEGT. The V gene lost 6 bases and the J gene lost 7 bases, with 13 bases spanning the gap. The CDR3 runs 13 residues. CDR3 bases: TGTGCCAGCAGCGTGGGACCAGGGAATGAGCAGTTCTTC. This gives the protein CASSVGPGNEQFF.

The chain has TRBV12-3 or TRBV12-4 and TRBJ1-6, with D perhaps matching TRBD1 (5 bases). This CDR3 comprises 15 residues. V shed 3 bases and J shed 9 bases, with 15 bases lying between them. The CDR3, as DNA: TGTGCCAGCAGTTTGGGGGAGGGGATAATTTCACCCCTCCACTTT. It encodes CASSLGEGIISPLHF.

There are many counts of this clonotype. This chain connects TRBV28 to TRBJ2-7; D is unclear. Germline CDR1 reads MDHEN; CDR2 reads SYDVKM. V was shortened by 3 bases and J by 0 bases, with 15 bases between the two germline ends. CDR3 length equals 16 residues. CDR3 loop: CASSFVYGESSYEQYF. In DNA form, the CDR3 reads TGTGCCAGCAGTTTTGTTTATGGGGAAAGCTCCTACGAGCAGTACTTC.

Many counts were recorded for this clonotype. The chain couples TRBV29-1 to TRBJ2-1, with TRBD2 as a possible D gene (6 bases). The CDR3 consists of 14 residues. CDR1 and CDR2 (germline): SQVTM, ANQGSEA. V was trimmed by 8 bases and J by 1 base, leaving 15 bases between them. The CDR3 reads CSFPRGLSYNEQFF. The CDR3 DNA follows: TGCAGCTTCCCCCGGGGGTTATCCTACAATGAGCAGTTCTTC.

V gene TRBV7-2 combines with J gene TRBJ2-3, with TRBD1 matching 9 bases. Trimming at V came to 5 bases and at J to 5 bases, leaving 8 bases not matched to a gene. CDR1 is SGHTA and CDR2 is FQGNSA in the germline V gene. This CDR3 is built from 15 residues. The CDR3 bases are TGTGCCAGCAGCCGGGGACAGGGTCCGGGAGATACGCAGTATTTT. Translating gives CASSRGQGPGDTQYF.

This clonotype was detected a few times. V gene TRBV7-9 combines with J gene TRBJ1-5; D gene ambiguous. Germline V lookup: CDR1 SEHNR, CDR2 FQNEAQ (reference sequence). This CDR3 is built from 16 residues. Trimming removed 1 base at V and 0 bases at J, with 10 bases between. The CDR3 sequence: CASSLGADYSNQPQHF. The CDR3 coding sequence is TGTGCCAGCAGCTTAGGGGCGGATTATAGCAATCAGCCCCAGCATTTT. Looking up the rest from reference TRBV7-9 and TRBJ1-5 gives the full variable domain: DTGVSQNPRHKITKRGQNVTFRCDPISEHNRLYWYRQTLGQGPEFLTYFQNEAQLEKSRLLSDRFSAERPKGSFSTLEIQRTEQGDSAMYLCASSLGADYSNQPQHFGDGTRLSIL.

The chain couples TRBV3-1 to TRBJ2-7, with a tentative D call TRBD2 (6 bases). V lost 4 bases and J 7 bases, leaving 23 bases between the germline ends. Per germline, CDR1 LGHDT and CDR2 YNNKEL (reference sequence). There are 16 residues in the CDR3. The CDR3 is CASSPFYSLSGVEQYF. The CDR3 DNA follows: TGTGCCAGCAGCCCCTTCTACAGCCTCTCGGGGGTAGAGCAGTACTTC.

In its sample, this clonotype was seen many times. The chain couples TRBV4-1 to TRBJ2-3; D might be TRBD1 or TRBD2, each matching 6 bases. V was trimmed by 4 bases and J by 1 base, leaving 18 bases between them. Germline CDR1 is MGHRA and CDR2 is YSYEKL. The CDR3 is made up of 17 amino acids. The DNA of the CDR3 is TGCGCCAGCAGCCCAATGTTGGGGGGCTCGGGCACAGATACGCAGTATTTT. Residues: CASSPMLGGSGTDTQYF.

This clonotype was seen many times. CDR3 residues: CASTSGDNDEQYF. The CDR3 DNA sequence: TGTGCCAGTACTAGCGGGGACAATGACGAGCAGTACTTC. The chain links TRBV28 to TRBJ2-7; 10 bases align to TRBD2. The V gene end was trimmed by 9 bases and the J gene end by 5 bases; junction bases not matched to a gene: 7. Per germline, CDR1 MDHEN and CDR2 SYDVKM. CDR3 length: 13 amino acids.

In its sample, this clonotype was seen many times. The chain has TRBV25-1 and TRBJ2-5; 14 bases line up with TRBD2. Trimming cost V 6 bases and J 4 bases; bases outside gene matches: 4. The CDR3 is 15 amino acids. The germline V gene has CDR1 MGHDK and CDR2 SYGVNS. This chain's CDR3 is CASSPGTSGGETQYF. DNA for the CDR3: TGTGCCAGCAGCCCCGGGACTAGCGGGGGAGAGACCCAGTACTTC.

The sample holds many counts of this clonotype. The V gene is TRBV2, the J gene TRBJ2-5, with 7 bases identical to TRBD2. V lost 7 bases and J lost 2; bases outside the gene matches: 4. This CDR3 has 13 amino acids. Germline loops: CDR1 SNHLY, CDR2 FYNNEI. The CDR3 region has the DNA TGTGCCAGCACAGGACTAGATCAAGAGACCCAGTACTTC. Its protein is CASTGLDQETQYF.

In its sample, this clonotype is medium-sized. The chain joins TRBV6-2 or TRBV6-3 to TRBJ2-4, with 7 nucleotides matching TRBD1. J lost 6 bases, V lost 4 bases, and 3 bases had no gene match. From germline, CDR1 is MNHEY and CDR2 SVGEGT. There are 13 residues in the CDR3. CDR3 region: CASSSWTGNIQYF. The CDR3 region has the DNA TGTGCCAGCAGTTCGTGGACAGGAAACATTCAGTACTTC.

The sample holds a few counts of this clonotype. The chain uses TRBV7-3 and TRBJ2-5; D call uncertain. Germline V CDR1 and CDR2: SGHTA, FQGTGA. V was cut by 2 bases and J by 3 bases, with 7 bases left in between. CDR3 length: 13 amino acids. This CDR3 is CASSLAREETQYF. For the CDR3, the DNA is TGTGCCAGCAGCTTAGCTAGGGAAGAGACCCAGTACTTC.